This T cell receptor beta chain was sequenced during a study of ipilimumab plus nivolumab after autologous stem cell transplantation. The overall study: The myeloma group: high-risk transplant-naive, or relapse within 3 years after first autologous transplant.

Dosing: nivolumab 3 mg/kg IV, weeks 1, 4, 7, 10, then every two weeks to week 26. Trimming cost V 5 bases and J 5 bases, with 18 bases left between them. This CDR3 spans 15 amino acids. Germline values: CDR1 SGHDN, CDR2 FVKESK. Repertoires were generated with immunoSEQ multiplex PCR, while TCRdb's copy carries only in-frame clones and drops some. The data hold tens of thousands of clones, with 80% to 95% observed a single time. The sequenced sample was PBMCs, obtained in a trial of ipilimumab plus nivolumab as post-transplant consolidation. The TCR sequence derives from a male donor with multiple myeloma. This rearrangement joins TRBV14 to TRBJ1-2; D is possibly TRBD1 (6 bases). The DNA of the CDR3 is TGTGCCAGCAGCGAACGGACAGCCCCACTTTATGGCTACACCTTC. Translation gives CASSERTAPLYGYTF.